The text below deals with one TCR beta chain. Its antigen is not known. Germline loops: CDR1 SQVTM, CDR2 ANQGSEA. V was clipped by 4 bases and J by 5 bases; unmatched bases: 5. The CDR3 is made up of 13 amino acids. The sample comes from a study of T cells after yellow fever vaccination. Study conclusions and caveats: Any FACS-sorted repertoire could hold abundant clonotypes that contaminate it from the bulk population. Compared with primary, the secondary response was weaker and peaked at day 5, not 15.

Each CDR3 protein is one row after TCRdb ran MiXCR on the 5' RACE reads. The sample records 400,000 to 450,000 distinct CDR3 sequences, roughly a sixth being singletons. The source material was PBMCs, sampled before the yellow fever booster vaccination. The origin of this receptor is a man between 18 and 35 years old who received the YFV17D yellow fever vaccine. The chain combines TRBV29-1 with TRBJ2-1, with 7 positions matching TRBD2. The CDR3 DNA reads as TGCAGCGTTGGGGGACTAAGGGACAATGAGCAGTTCTTC. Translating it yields CSVGGLRDNEQFF.